This TCR beta chain was found in a study of blood T cells in healthy people across ages. It was with a sample-barcoded 5' primer and a J-beta primer mix that a second PCR of roughly 6 to 12 cycles was run. One entry per CDR3 protein, called by TCRdb with MiXCR from the 5' RACE reads. This table has more than 600,000 distinct CDR3 sequences, 20% to 25% appearing once. V lost 3 bases and J lost 0; bases outside the gene matches: 18. CDR1 is LGHNA, CDR2 YSLEER, per germline. The CDR3 consists of 21 residues. This sample also belongs to another study, concerning T cells of mothers and their children.

This clonotype was obtained from a boy aged 5-17 years in good health. The sequencing input was blood. The chain links TRBV4-3 to TRBJ2-3, with TRBD2 matching 10 bases. CDR3: CASSHAMGEYLAGESTDTQYF. In DNA, the CDR3 is TGCGCCAGCAGCCATGCAATGGGAGAGTATCTAGCGGGGGAAAGCACAGATACGCAGTATTTT.